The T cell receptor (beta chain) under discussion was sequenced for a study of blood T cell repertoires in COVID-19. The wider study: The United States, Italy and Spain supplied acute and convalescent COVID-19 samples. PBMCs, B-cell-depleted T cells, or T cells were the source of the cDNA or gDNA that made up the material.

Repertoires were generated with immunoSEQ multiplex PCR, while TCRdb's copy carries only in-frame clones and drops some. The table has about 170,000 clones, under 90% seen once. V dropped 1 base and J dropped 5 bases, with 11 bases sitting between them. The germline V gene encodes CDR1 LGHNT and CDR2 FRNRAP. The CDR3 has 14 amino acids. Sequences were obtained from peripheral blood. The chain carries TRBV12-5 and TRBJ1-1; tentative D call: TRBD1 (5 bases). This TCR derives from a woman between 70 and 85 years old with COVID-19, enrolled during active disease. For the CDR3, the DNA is TGTGCTAGTGGTTTGGGACAGATGGGGACTGAAGCTTTCTTT. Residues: CASGLGQMGTEAFF.